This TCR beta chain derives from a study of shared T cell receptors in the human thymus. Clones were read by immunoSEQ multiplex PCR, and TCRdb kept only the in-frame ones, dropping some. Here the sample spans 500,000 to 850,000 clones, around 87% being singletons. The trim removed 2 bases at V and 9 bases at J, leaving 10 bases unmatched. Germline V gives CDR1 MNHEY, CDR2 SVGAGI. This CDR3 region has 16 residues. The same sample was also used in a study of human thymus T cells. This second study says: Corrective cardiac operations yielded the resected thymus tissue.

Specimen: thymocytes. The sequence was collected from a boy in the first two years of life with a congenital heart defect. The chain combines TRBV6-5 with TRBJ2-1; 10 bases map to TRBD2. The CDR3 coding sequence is TGTGCCAGCAGTTACACTAGCGGGAAAAGAGGGAGTGAGCAGTTCTTC. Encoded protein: CASSYTSGKRGSEQFF.